This T cell receptor (beta chain) was identified in a study of T cell responses to AZD1222 COVID-19 vaccine. Study results and caveats: Most donors were white British and more were female, and clonal diversity was possibly underestimated. Targets within unmutated variant regions were reportedly found for nearly half of spike-specific TCRs.

A note on this clone: Its antigen is undetermined.

The assay was immunoSEQ multiplex PCR, and TCRdb's table has in-frame clones only and misses some. Of approximately 85,000 clones detected, 80% to 90% appear once; the ten largest clones hold around 5.9%. This material consisted of peripheral blood, taken on day 0 of AZD1222 vaccination. The clonotype originates from an adult in good health.

The CDR3 loop reads CATSEPGTVGTYTF. CDR3 sequence (DNA): TGTGCCACCAGTGAGCCCGGGACGGTGGGGACCTACACCTTC. The genes are TRBV24-1 and TRBJ1-2, with a possible D match to TRBD1 (5 bases). Germline V gives CDR1 KGHDR, CDR2 SFDVKD. The CDR3 length is 14 residues. V shed 4 bases and J shed 10 bases, with 18 bases lying between them.